The rows below give T cell receptor beta chains drawn from one sample of a study of T cell repertoires in cytomegalovirus infection. TCRdb re-called the reads through MiXCR, storing one row per CDR3 protein. Of approximately 43,000 distinct CDR3 sequences in the sample, more than 20% were seen once. These receptors have no identified antigens. Sequencing input: PBMCs, sequenced either directly or after in vitro stimulation (not recorded which). These receptors were collected from a human donor in good health (CMV status not recorded). Some clones in this sample may be carry-over from other donors' samples. The CDR3 runs from the conserved cysteine through the conserved F or W. Fields, in order: D gene, J gene, V gene, clone size, CDR3 DNA, CDR3 protein. D genes are given only for firm matches. Size is omitted from some rows. Given values are once, few, many or a class for expanded clones.

>-|TRBJ1-2|TRBV7-2|-
TGTGCCAGCAGCTTAGGGGGTTCTAACTATGGCTACACCTTC
CASSLGGSNYGYTF
>-|TRBJ2-1|TRBV7-8|many
TGTGCCAGCAGCTACTTGCGGGACCTCTACAATGAGCAGTTCTTC
CASSYLRDLYNEQFF
>TRBD2|TRBJ2-7|TRBV7-2|many
TGTGCCAGCAGCCCGAGACTAGCGGGAGACGAGCAGTACTTC
CASSPRLAGDEQYF
>TRBD1|TRBJ1-1|TRBV6-1|many
TGTGCCAGCAAGGGGATAAAGGGACAGATGAACACTGAAGCTTTCTTT
CASKGIKGQMNTEAFF
>-|TRBJ2-2|TRBV5-4|many
TGTGCCAGCAGCTTTCTTTATCCGAACACCGGGGAGCTGTTTTTT
CASSFLYPNTGELFF
>TRBD1|TRBJ2-1|TRBV7-6|-
TGTGCCAGCAGCTTAGCGGGGACAGGGGGCTCCAGCTCCTACAATGAGCAGTTCTTC
CASSLAGTGGSSSYNEQFF
>-|TRBJ2-1|TRBV7-8|many
TGTGCCAGCAGCTTGGAAGATTGGTACAATGAGCAGTTCTTC
CASSLEDWYNEQFF
>TRBD1|TRBJ1-1|TRBV29-1|-
TGCAGCGTTGAAGGAAGGCCGGGACAGCCCAACCTGAACGTTGAAGCTTTCTTT
CSVEGRPGQPNLNVEAFF
>TRBD2|TRBJ2-3|TRBV3-1|few
TGTGCCAGCAGCCAAGAAAGGGCCGGACTAGCGGACGCCGCTACGCAGTATTTT
CASSQERAGLADAATQYF
>TRBD1|TRBJ1-2|TRBV7-2|-
TGTGCCAGCAGCTCGGGACAGGGGGGCTACACCTTC
CASSSGQGGYTF
>-|TRBJ1-1|TRBV19|-
TGTGCCAGTAACCTGTCGATGAGGGGGAGGGGCACTGAAGCTTTCTTT
CASNLSMRGRGTEAFF
>TRBD1|TRBJ2-7|TRBV18|few
TGTGCCAGCTCACCCCCTAGGGGACAGGGGTACGAGCAGTACTTC
CASSPPRGQGYEQYF
>TRBD1|TRBJ1-4|TRBV12-3/TRBV12-4|many
TGTGCCAGCAGAAAGACAGGGGAGGAAAAACTGTTTTTT
CASRKTGEEKLFF
>TRBD2|TRBJ2-1|TRBV11-1|-
TGTGCCAGCAGCCTTAGCGGGGGGACCTCCTACAATGAGCAGTTCTTC
CASSLSGGTSYNEQFF
>-|TRBJ2-6|TRBV12-3/TRBV12-4|many
TGTGCCAGCAGAAACTCTGGGGCCAACGTCCTGACTTTC
CASRNSGANVLTF
>-|TRBJ2-7|TRBV7-6|many
TGTGCCAGCAGCTTAGTTCTCGAGGTCTCCTACGAGCAGTACTTC
CASSLVLEVSYEQYF
>-|TRBJ2-1|TRBV11-3|-
TGTGCCAGCAGCAGGGGGACTATGGATGAGCAGTTCTTC
CASSRGTMDEQFF
>-|TRBJ2-7|TRBV28|few
TGTGCCAGCAGTTCTCCACGAAACTACGAGCAGTACTTC
CASSSPRNYEQYF
>-|TRBJ2-5|TRBV6-2/TRBV6-3|few
TGTGCCAGCAGTTACTCAGGTTCTCGGGAGACCCAGTACTTC
CASSYSGSRETQYF
>TRBD1|TRBJ1-5|TRBV3-1|-
TGTGCCAGCAGCCAAGAACAGGGGGCGAGGCAGCCCCAGCATTTT
CASSQEQGARQPQHF